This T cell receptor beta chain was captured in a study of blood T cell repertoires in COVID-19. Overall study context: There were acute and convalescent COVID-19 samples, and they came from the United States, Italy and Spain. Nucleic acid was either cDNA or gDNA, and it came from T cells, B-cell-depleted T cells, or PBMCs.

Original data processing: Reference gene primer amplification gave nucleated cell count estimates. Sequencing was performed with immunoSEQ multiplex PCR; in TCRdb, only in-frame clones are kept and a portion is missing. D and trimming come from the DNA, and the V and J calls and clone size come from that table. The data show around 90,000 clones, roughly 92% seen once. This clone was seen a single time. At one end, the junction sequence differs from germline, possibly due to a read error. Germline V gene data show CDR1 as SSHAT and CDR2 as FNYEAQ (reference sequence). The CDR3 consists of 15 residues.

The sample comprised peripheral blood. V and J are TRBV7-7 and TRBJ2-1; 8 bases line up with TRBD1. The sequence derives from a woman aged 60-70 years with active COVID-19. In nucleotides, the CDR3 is TGTGCTAGCAGCTTGGGACAGGCACCTTACAATGAGCAGTTCTTC. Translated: CASSLGQAPYNEQFF.